The 23 T cell receptor beta chains below were found in one sample sequenced in a study of blood T cell repertoires in COVID-19. The data were produced by immunoSEQ multiplex PCR, yet TCRdb's version contains in-frame clones alone and is incomplete. The sample consists of more than 200,000 clones, 75% to 85% of them appearing once. The sequenced sample was PBMCs or T cells enriched from blood (not recorded which). The receptors were gathered from a young man with acute COVID-19.

This clone was counted only a few times. This sequence joins TRBV2 and TRBJ2-5; the match to TRBD1 covers 8 bases. V shed 10 bases, J shed 5 bases, and the junction held 12 bases outside the gene matches. The CDR3 has 14 residues. Germline CDR1 is SNHLY and CDR2 is FYNNEI. This CDR3 reads CAIWGTGLGETQYF. The CDR3, as DNA: TGTGCCATATGGGGGACAGGCTTGGGGGAGACCCAGTACTTC. Looking up the rest from reference TRBV2 and TRBJ2-5 gives the full variable domain: EPEVTQTPSHQVTQMGQEVILRCVPISNHLYFYWYRQILGQKVEFLVSFYNNEISEKSEIFDDQFSVERPDGSNFTLKIRSTKLEDSAMYFCAIWGTGLGETQYFGPGTRLLVL.

The rearrangement uses TRBV28 and TRBJ1-2, with TRBD1 as a possible D gene (5 bases). The CDR3 is 14 residues long. Looked up from germline, CDR1 is MDHEN and CDR2 is SYDVKM. Trimming took off 7 bases at V and 6 bases at J, with 18 bases between the two ends. CDR3 amino acids: CASTIQVSANGYTF. The CDR3 DNA reads TGTGCCAGCACCATACAGGTTTCCGCGAATGGCTACACCTTC.

The chain is built from TRBV5-1 and TRBJ1-4; D is possibly TRBD1 (6 bases). Trimming left V 4 bases short and J 8 bases short, with 9 bases between. This CDR3 is built from 12 residues. Germline V gene data show CDR1 as SGHRS and CDR2 as YFSETQ. CDR3 amino acids: CASSEGTEKLFF. DNA of the CDR3: TGCGCCAGCAGCGAAGGGACAGAAAAACTGTTTTTT.

This clone was recorded many times. This chain links TRBV2 with TRBJ1-6; D is possibly TRBD1 (6 bases). The CDR3 is 16 residues long. The V end was cut by 7 bases, the J end by 3 bases, with 16 bases between. CDR1 SNHLY and CDR2 FYNNEI come from the germline V gene. CDR3 coding DNA: TGTGCCAGCACCCCACCGCGGACAGACTATAATTCACCCCTCCACTTT. Translated, it gives CASTPPRTDYNSPLHF.

V and J are TRBV30 and TRBJ1-2; 8 positions match TRBD1. The ends lost 0 bases at V and 7 bases at J; junction bases unmatched: 1. The CDR3 is 12 amino acids. Germline assignment: CDR1 GTSNPN and CDR2 SVGIG (reference sequence). The CDR3: CAWSVQGGGYTF. CDR3 DNA sequence: TGTGCCTGGAGTGTACAGGGGGGTGGCTACACCTTC.

This clone was seen a few times. This sequence joins TRBV27 and TRBJ1-6; 9 positions agree with TRBD1. Germline-derived CDR1 and CDR2 are MNHEY and SMNVEV (reference sequence). Trimming removed 7 bases from V and 9 bases from J; junction bases left unmatched: 7. The CDR3 has 14 residues. The CDR3 DNA reads as TGTGCCAGCATTCTTCGACAGGGGGGTTCACCCCTCCACTTT. This translates into CASILRQGGSPLHF.

The count of this clone is one. V gene TRBV10-2 combines with J gene TRBJ1-3; 7 nucleotides agree with TRBD1. Germline loops: CDR1 WSHSY, CDR2 SAAADI. CDR3 length: 16 residues. The V segment lost 0 bases and the J segment 3 bases; nucleotides outside the gene matches: 5. The CDR3 sequence: CASSESTGIGGNTIYF. In DNA form, the CDR3 reads TGCGCCAGCAGTGAGTCGACAGGGATCGGTGGAAACACCATATATTTT.

This clone was counted only a few times. The chain couples TRBV19 to TRBJ2-3; 12 bases fit TRBD2. Germline CDR1 LNHDA, CDR2 SQIVND (reference sequence). V lost 2 bases to trimming and J lost 6 bases; unmatched junction nucleotides: 9. The CDR3 totals 17 residues. The CDR3 DNA sequence: TGTGCCAGTAGTATATTTGGGCTAGCGGGGGGGCAGGATACGCAGTATTTT. This gives the protein CASSIFGLAGGQDTQYF.

V and J are TRBV5-1 and TRBJ1-1; D remains unclear. The CDR3 length is 13 residues. Germline CDR1 and CDR2: SGHRS and YFSETQ. V was clipped by 0 bases and J by 8 bases, with 11 bases between them. Here the CDR3 DNA reads TGCGCCAGCAGCTTGGGGCCTCTTAAGGAAGCTTTCTTT. Amino acid sequence: CASSLGPLKEAFF.

This sequence joins TRBV11-2 and TRBJ2-5; no firm D call. Germline-derived CDR1 and CDR2 are SGHAT and FQNNGV. The CDR3 runs 16 residues. Trimming pared 0 bases from V and 1 base from J, leaving 12 bases between. CDR3: CASSLDNPGIQETQYF. CDR3 DNA: TGTGCCAGCAGCTTAGATAATCCAGGTATCCAAGAGACCCAGTACTTC. Based on the CDR3 plus reference TRBV11-2 and TRBJ2-5, the full variable domain is EAGVAQSPRYKIIEKRQSVAFWCNPISGHATLYWYQQILGQGPKLLIQFQNNGVVDDSQLPKDRFSAERLKGVDSTLKIQPAKLEDSAVYLCASSLDNPGIQETQYFGPGTRLLVL.

CDR3 sequence: CASSDPSGGAAYEQYF. The CDR3 coding sequence is TGTGCCAGCAGCGACCCAAGCGGGGGAGCTGCCTACGAGCAGTACTTC. The V call is TRBV11-1, the J call TRBJ2-7; 8 bases are shared with TRBD2. The CDR3 covers 16 residues. Germline CDR1 SGHAT, CDR2 FQDESV (reference sequence). V dropped 5 bases and J dropped 2; count of bases not matched to a gene: 11.

The rearrangement links TRBV10-3 to TRBJ2-5; 8 nucleotides agree with TRBD1. Germline values: CDR1 ENHRY, CDR2 SYGVKD. V shed 0 bases and J 5 bases; nucleotides not matched to a gene: 2. There are 14 residues in the CDR3. This CDR3 is CAISESRQGETQYF. The CDR3 coding sequence is TGTGCCATCAGTGAGTCGAGACAGGGGGAGACCCAGTACTTC.

The V and J genes are TRBV7-9 and TRBJ1-1; D is uncertain. Germline CDR1 reads SEHNR; CDR2 reads FQNEAQ (reference sequence). Trimming removed 6 bases from V and 2 bases from J, with 10 bases in between. This CDR3 region has 13 residues. This CDR3 is CASRKGGNTEAFF. CDR3 coding DNA: TGTGCCAGCAGAAAGGGAGGAAACACTGAAGCTTTCTTT. The variable domain in full, with the rest retrieved from reference TRBV7-9 and TRBJ1-1, is DTGVSQNPRHKITKRGQNVTFRCDPISEHNRLYWYRQTLGQGPEFLTYFQNEAQLEKSRLLSDRFSAERPKGSFSTLEIQRTEQGDSAMYLCASRKGGNTEAFFGQGTRLTVV.

This chain links TRBV19 with TRBJ1-5; D is perhaps TRBD1 (5 bases). The CDR3 is 13 residues long. V dropped 7 bases and J dropped 5 bases, with 12 bases sitting between them. The V gene's germline CDR1 is LNHDA and CDR2 SQIVND (reference sequence). The CDR3 loop reads CASKRGRDQPQHF. CDR3 nucleotides: TGTGCCAGTAAAAGGGGCCGGGATCAGCCCCAGCATTTT.

In its sample, this clone was seen a few times. The V gene is TRBV6-5, the J gene TRBJ2-7; a possible D gene is TRBD1 (6 bases). Per the germline V gene, CDR1 is MNHEY and CDR2 is SVGAGI. CDR3 length: 12 residues. The ends were cut back, 10 bases at V and 4 bases at J, with 14 bases in the middle. CDR3 sequence (DNA): TGTGCCACCCAGTCCCAGGGGTACGAGCAGTACTTC. This encodes CATQSQGYEQYF.

V usage is TRBV7-2 and J usage is TRBJ2-5, with no clear D. This CDR3 has 14 amino acids. Trimming took off 1 base at V and 4 bases at J, with 10 bases between the two ends. Germline V gene data show CDR1 as SGHTA and CDR2 as FQGNSA. CDR3 DNA: TGTGCCAGCAGCTTAGGCATTTGGAGAGAGACCCAGTACTTC. This gives the protein CASSLGIWRETQYF.

The rearrangement links TRBV12-3 or TRBV12-4 to TRBJ2-1; D perhaps matches TRBD2 (5 bases). Trimming stripped 8 bases from V and 2 bases from J, with 7 bases between. This CDR3 spans 12 amino acids. The CDR3: CASGRAYNEQFF. The DNA of the CDR3 is TGTGCCAGCGGGCGGGCCTACAATGAGCAGTTCTTC.

The chain has TRBV11-2 and TRBJ2-7; D call uncertain. CDR1 SGHAT and CDR2 FQNNGV come from the germline V gene. With 5 bases removed from V and 3 bases from J, the gap between germline ends came to 5 bases. This CDR3 is built from 11 residues. In DNA form, the CDR3 reads TGTGCCAGCAGCCGTTACTACGAGCAGTACTTC. Encoded protein: CASSRYYEQYF.

This chain connects TRBV10-3 to TRBJ1-2, with D perhaps matching TRBD1 (5 bases). In germline, CDR1 is ENHRY, CDR2 SYGVKD. The CDR3 totals 12 residues. Trimming took 10 bases from V and 6 from J, leaving 15 bases between them. CDR3 protein: CATPGGKNGYTF. The CDR3 nucleotides read TGTGCCACCCCCGGGGGGAAGAATGGCTACACCTTC.

This sequence joins TRBV5-1 and TRBJ2-1, with unresolved D. V dropped 2 bases and J dropped 0 bases, with 9 bases sitting between them. The CDR3 has 15 residues. CDR1 SGHRS and CDR2 YFSETQ come from the germline V gene. CDR3 DNA: TGCGCCAGCAGCTTACGGCAGCGCTCCTACAATGAGCAGTTCTTC. Its translation is CASSLRQRSYNEQFF. Looking up the rest from reference TRBV5-1 and TRBJ2-1 gives the full variable domain: KAGVTQTPRYLIKTRGQQVTLSCSPISGHRSVSWYQQTPGQGLQFLFEYFSETQRNKGNFPGRFSGRQFSNSRSEMNVSTLELGDSALYLCASSLRQRSYNEQFFGPGTRLTVL.

Turning to this clone: Other DNA variants within this sample encode the same CDR3. The chain recombines TRBV7-9 with TRBJ1-1, with 7 bases aligning to TRBD1. Losses at the gene ends were 5 bases for V and 1 base for J; bases not matched to a gene: 7. CDR1 and CDR2 from the germline V gene are SEHNR and FQNEAQ (reference sequence). This CDR3 comprises 15 residues. CDR3 loop: CASSLRQGKNTEAFF. The CDR3 coding sequence is TGTGCCAGCAGCCTCCGACAGGGAAAGAACACTGAAGCTTTCTTT.

The CDR3 reads CSAVTAYGYTF. The CDR3 nucleotides read TGCAGTGCCGTGACAGCCTATGGCTACACCTTC. The rearrangement joins TRBV20-1 to TRBJ1-2, with D tentatively TRBD1 (5 bases). V was pared by 6 bases and J by 4 bases, with 9 bases between. The CDR3 is 11 amino acids. The germline CDR1 and CDR2 sequences are DFQATT and SNEGSKA (reference sequence).

The J gene is TRBJ1-6, the V gene TRBV10-2; D is perhaps TRBD1 (6 bases). The CDR3 has 13 amino acids. Trimming removed 6 bases from V and 8 bases from J, with 11 bases in between. The germline CDR1 and CDR2 sequences are WSHSY and SAAADI. The CDR3, as DNA: TGCGCCAGCAGGGACAGAAACGATTCACCCCTCCACTTT. Amino acids: CASRDRNDSPLHF.